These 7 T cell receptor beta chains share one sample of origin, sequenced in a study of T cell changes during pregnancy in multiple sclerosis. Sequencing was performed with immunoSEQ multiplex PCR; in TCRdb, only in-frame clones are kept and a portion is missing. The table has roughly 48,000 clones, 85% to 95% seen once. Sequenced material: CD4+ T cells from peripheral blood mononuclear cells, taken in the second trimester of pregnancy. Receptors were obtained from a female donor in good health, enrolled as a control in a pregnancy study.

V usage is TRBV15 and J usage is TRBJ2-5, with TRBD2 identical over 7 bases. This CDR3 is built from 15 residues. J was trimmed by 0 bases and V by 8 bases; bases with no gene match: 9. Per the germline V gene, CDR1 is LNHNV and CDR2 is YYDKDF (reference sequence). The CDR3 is CATAGWGGDQETQYF. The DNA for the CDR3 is TGTGCCACCGCGGGCTGGGGAGGGGACCAAGAGACCCAGTACTTC.

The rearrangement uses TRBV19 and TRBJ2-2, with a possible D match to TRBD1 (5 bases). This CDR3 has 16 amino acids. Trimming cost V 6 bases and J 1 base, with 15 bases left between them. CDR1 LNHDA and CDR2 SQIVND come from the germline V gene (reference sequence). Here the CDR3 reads CASSLSGILNTGELFF. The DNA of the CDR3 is TGTGCCAGTAGCCTTTCAGGGATCCTGAACACCGGGGAGCTGTTTTTT.

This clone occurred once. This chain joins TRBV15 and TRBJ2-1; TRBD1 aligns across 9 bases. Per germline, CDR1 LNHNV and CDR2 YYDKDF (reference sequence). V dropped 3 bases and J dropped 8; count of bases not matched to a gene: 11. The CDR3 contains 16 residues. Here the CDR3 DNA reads TGTGCCACCAGCAGTAGGGAACCGGGACAGGGTTATGAGCAGTTCTTC. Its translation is CATSSREPGQGYEQFF.

CDR3 sequence: CASSEVGRTEAFF. CDR3 DNA: TGTGCCAGCAGCGAGGTGGGGCGTACTGAAGCTTTCTTT. V is TRBV13 and J is TRBJ1-1; perhaps TRBD1 as D (5 bases). V was pared by 5 bases and J by 5 bases, with 12 bases between. The germline CDR1 and CDR2 sequences are PRHDT and FYEKMQ (reference sequence). CDR3 length: 13 residues.

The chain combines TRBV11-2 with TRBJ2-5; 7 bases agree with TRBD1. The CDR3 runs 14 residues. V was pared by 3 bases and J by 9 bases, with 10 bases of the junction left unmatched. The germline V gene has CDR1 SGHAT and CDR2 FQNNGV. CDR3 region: CASSLPGQRVSQYF. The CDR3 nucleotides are TGTGCCAGCAGCTTGCCGGGACAGAGGGTGTCCCAGTACTTC.

The CDR3 loop reads CASSLGGTRNTEAFF. DNA of the CDR3: TGCGCCAGCAGCTTGGGAGGGACACGGAACACTGAAGCTTTCTTT. This chain joins TRBV5-1 and TRBJ1-1; D perhaps matches TRBD1 (6 bases). The CDR3 is 15 amino acids. Germline V gene sequence: CDR1 SGHRS, CDR2 YFSETQ. The V end was cut by 0 bases, the J end by 1 base, with 10 bases between.

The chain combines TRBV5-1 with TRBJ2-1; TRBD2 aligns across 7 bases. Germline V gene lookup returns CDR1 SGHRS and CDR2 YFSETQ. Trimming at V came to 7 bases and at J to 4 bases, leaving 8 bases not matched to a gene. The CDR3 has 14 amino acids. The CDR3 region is CASQAGGGYNEQFF. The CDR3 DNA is TGCGCCAGCCAGGCGGGCGGGGGTTACAATGAGCAGTTCTTC.